This is a list of T cell receptor beta chains from one sample in a study of regulatory T cells in long-lasting Graves disease. TCRdb re-derived calls from the multiplex PCR reads in MiXCR, one entry per CDR3 protein. The sample records 350,000 to 500,000 distinct CDR3 sequences, approximately 15% being singletons. The data also belong to a second study, concerning T cells in Graves' hyperthyroidism and ophthalmopathy.

Sequencing was performed on peripheral blood mononuclear cells (PBMCs), taken at new diagnosis, from a patient treated with antithyroid drugs. These receptors came from a woman aged 45 to 65 with Graves disease. Both conserved end residues are part of each CDR3. D genes are given only for firm matches. Size values are once, few and many counts, or a class for expanded clones, and some rows have none.

>TRBV28|NA|TRBJ2-2|NA
CASRKSGTTGELFF
TGTGCCAGCCGCAAATCAGGAACCACCGGGGAGCTGTTTTTT
>TRBV11-2|NA|TRBJ2-7|many
CASSLAGSISYEQYF
TGTGCCAGCAGCTTAGCGGGGAGTATCTCCTACGAGCAGTACTTC
>TRBV20-1|TRBD1|TRBJ2-7|NA
CSARVPGQGYEQYF
TGCAGTGCTAGAGTACCGGGACAGGGTTACGAGCAGTACTTC
>TRBV28|TRBD1|TRBJ1-1|many
CASSLLLTGGGMLNTEAFF
TGTGCCAGCAGTTTATTACTCACAGGGGGAGGTATGTTGAACACTGAAGCTTTCTTT
>TRBV29-1|NA|TRBJ1-4|few
CSVEVAGLNEKLFF
TGCAGCGTTGAAGTGGCAGGGCTTAATGAAAAACTGTTTTTT
>TRBV2|NA|TRBJ2-4|few
CASSEARTISGNIQYF
TGTGCCAGCAGTGAAGCTAGGACAATTTCTGGAAACATTCAGTACTTC
>TRBV11-1|NA|TRBJ2-5|many
CASRQTGQFQETQYF
TGTGCCAGCAGGCAAACAGGCCAATTCCAAGAGACCCAGTACTTC
>TRBV28|NA|TRBJ1-1|many
CASRNNLNTEAFF
TGTGCCAGCAGGAACAATCTGAACACTGAAGCTTTCTTT
>TRBV12-3/TRBV12-4|TRBD2|TRBJ2-7|NA
CASRGLAGLPNEQYF
TGTGCCAGCAGGGGTTTAGCGGGCCTCCCGAACGAGCAGTACTTC
>TRBV29-1|NA|TRBJ1-1|few
CSGQPGMNTEAFF
TGCAGCGGACAGCCGGGAATGAACACTGAAGCTTTCTTT
>TRBV9|TRBD1|TRBJ2-7|many
CASSVRDRDYEQYF
TGTGCCAGCAGCGTAAGGGACAGGGATTACGAGCAGTACTTC
>TRBV27|TRBD1|TRBJ1-5|many
CASRTTGGEQPQHF
TGTGCCAGCAGGACCACAGGGGGCGAACAGCCCCAGCATTTT
>TRBV3-1|NA|TRBJ2-5|NA
CASSQGPGSGNQETQYF
TGTGCCAGCAGCCAAGGACCGGGCTCCGGGAACCAAGAGACCCAGTACTTC
>TRBV28|NA|TRBJ2-1|many
CASSGYVSSYNEQFF
TGTGCCAGCAGTGGATATGTGAGCTCCTACAATGAGCAGTTCTTC
>TRBV3-1|TRBD1|TRBJ2-1|few
CASSQVRDSYNEQFF
TGTGCCAGCAGCCAAGTTCGGGACAGCTACAATGAGCAGTTCTTC
>TRBV6-2/TRBV6-3|TRBD1|TRBJ2-5|many
CASRGDRGLQETQYF
TGTGCCAGCAGAGGGGACAGGGGGTTGCAAGAGACCCAGTACTTC
>TRBV5-1|NA|TRBJ2-2|many
CASSLGDITNTGELFF
TGCGCCAGCAGCTTGGGGGACATAACGAACACCGGGGAGCTGTTTTTT
>TRBV3-1|NA|TRBJ2-7|NA
CASSESGIYEQYF
TGTGCCAGCAGCGAAAGTGGAATATACGAGCAGTACTTC
>TRBV19|NA|TRBJ2-1|NA
CASRASLNNEQFF
TGTGCCAGTAGGGCCTCATTAAACAATGAGCAGTTCTTC
>TRBV5-1|NA|TRBJ2-5|NA
CASSLGAGSPYQETQYF
TGCGCCAGCAGCTTGGGGGCGGGAAGCCCTTACCAAGAGACCCAGTACTTC
>TRBV3-1|NA|TRBJ2-7|many
CASSQLSGSGEQYF
TGTGCCAGCAGCCAGCTCAGTGGGTCGGGCGAGCAGTACTTC
>TRBV7-9|NA|TRBJ2-5|few
CASSKRTPAQETQYF
TGTGCCAGCAGCAAAAGGACTCCAGCCCAAGAGACCCAGTACTTC
>TRBV27|NA|TRBJ1-5|many
CASSIRWGRPQHF
TGTGCCAGCAGTATACGTTGGGGGCGGCCCCAGCATTTT
>TRBV9|NA|TRBJ2-7|NA
CASSVLPVRGAMNEQYF
TGTGCCAGCAGCGTATTGCCCGTTCGGGGGGCTATGAACGAGCAGTACTTC
>TRBV2|NA|TRBJ1-1|many
CASSDVDEPNTEAFF
TGTGCCAGCAGTGACGTTGACGAACCGAACACTGAAGCTTTCTTT
>TRBV2|TRBD1|TRBJ1-5|few
CANSEWDRAQPQHF
TGTGCCAACAGTGAATGGGACAGGGCTCAGCCCCAGCATTTT
>TRBV28|TRBD2|TRBJ2-1|NA
CASSPRLAESSYNEQFF
TGTGCCAGCAGTCCGCGACTAGCGGAGAGCTCCTACAATGAGCAGTTCTTC
>TRBV28|TRBD1|TRBJ2-7|NA
CASSFAGTGTYEQYF
TGTGCCAGCAGTTTCGCAGGGACAGGAACCTACGAGCAGTACTTC
>TRBV6-2/TRBV6-3|TRBD1|TRBJ1-5|many
CASSYSTGRSNQPQHF
TGTGCCAGCAGTTACTCGACAGGGAGAAGCAATCAGCCCCAGCATTTT
>TRBV25-1|TRBD2|TRBJ2-1|NA
CASSQPGLAVNEQFF
TGTGCCAGCAGTCAGCCGGGACTAGCAGTAAATGAGCAGTTCTTC
>TRBV2|TRBD1|TRBJ2-5|many
CASIQDRGRRETQYF
TGTGCCAGCATTCAGGACAGGGGGCGCCGTGAGACCCAGTACTTC
>TRBV28|NA|TRBJ2-1|NA
CASSAPGGRQFNEQFF
TGTGCCAGCAGCGCCCCCGGGGGGCGACAGTTTAATGAGCAGTTCTTC
>TRBV12-3/TRBV12-4|NA|TRBJ2-7|NA
CASSFPGGDEQYF
TGTGCCAGCAGTTTCCCAGGGGGGGACGAGCAGTACTTC
>TRBV9|NA|TRBJ2-3|NA
CASSALGTGQTTDTQYF
TGTGCCAGCAGCGCCCTTGGAACGGGCCAGACCACAGATACGCAGTATTTT
>TRBV28|TRBD2|TRBJ2-7|many
CASSKTGLAGVVYEQYF
TGTGCCAGCAGTAAGACTGGGCTAGCGGGAGTGGTCTACGAGCAGTACTTC
>TRBV20-1|TRBD2|TRBJ2-5|many
CSAPGLDETQYF
TGCAGTGCTCCGGGACTAGATGAGACCCAGTACTTC
>TRBV20-1|NA|TRBJ2-2|NA
CSARYLENTGELFF
TGCAGTGCTAGGTACCTAGAGAACACCGGGGAGCTGTTTTTT
>TRBV2|TRBD1|TRBJ2-7|many
CASSVGTGDYEQYF
TGTGCCAGCAGTGTTGGGACAGGGGACTACGAGCAGTACTTC
>TRBV28|NA|TRBJ2-1|many
CASSDFFGAELSSYNEQFF
TGTGCCAGCAGTGACTTCTTCGGAGCGGAACTAAGCTCCTACAATGAGCAGTTCTTC
>TRBV10-3|TRBD1|TRBJ1-5|many
CAISGKGGDQPQHF
TGTGCCATCAGTGGGAAAGGGGGCGATCAGCCCCAGCATTTT
>TRBV5-8|NA|TRBJ2-3|NA
CASSFRSSTDTQYF
TGTGCCAGCAGCTTCAGATCTAGCACAGATACGCAGTATTTT
>TRBV30|NA|TRBJ2-2|NA
CAWSDLERDMYTGELFF
TGTGCCTGGAGTGACTTGGAGCGGGACATGTACACCGGGGAGCTGTTTTTT
>TRBV28|NA|TRBJ2-6|many
CASSSRANVLTF
TGTGCCAGCAGCTCAAGGGCCAACGTCCTGACTTTC
>TRBV14|NA|TRBJ2-1|many
CASSPTQLYNEQFF
TGTGCCAGCAGCCCAACACAACTCTACAATGAGCAGTTCTTC
>TRBV5-1|TRBD1|TRBJ2-3|few
CASSKGQPGDTQYF
TGCGCCAGCAGCAAGGGACAGCCCGGGGATACGCAGTATTTT
>TRBV4-1|NA|TRBJ2-1|NA
CASDNGLNEQFF
TGCGCCAGCGACAATGGACTTAATGAGCAGTTCTTC
>TRBV28|NA|TRBJ2-7|many
CASSSSGLSAPLYEQYF
TGTGCCAGCAGTTCCAGTGGGCTTTCGGCACCCCTCTACGAGCAGTACTTC
>TRBV29-1|NA|TRBJ1-2|many
CSVELVGGVDGYTF
TGCAGCGTTGAATTGGTCGGGGGTGTGGATGGCTACACCTTC
>TRBV6-1|TRBD2|TRBJ2-1|NA
CASRTGLAGGGEQFF
TGTGCCAGCAGGACGGGACTAGCGGGAGGGGGTGAGCAGTTCTTC
>TRBV27|NA|TRBJ1-4|many
CASSAYRAVGEKLFF
TGTGCCAGCAGTGCCTACAGGGCCGTGGGTGAAAAACTGTTTTTT
>TRBV18|TRBD1|TRBJ1-2|many
CASSPQDRGLHGYTF
TGTGCCAGCTCACCACAGGACAGGGGGCTTCATGGCTACACCTTC
>TRBV9|TRBD2|TRBJ2-1|NA
CASSVLSGGGTNNEQFF
TGTGCCAGCAGCGTTCTTAGCGGGGGGGGAACAAACAATGAGCAGTTCTTC
>TRBV10-3|NA|TRBJ2-7|NA
CAISESGDEQYF
TGTGCCATCAGTGAGTCTGGTGACGAGCAGTACTTC
>TRBV7-9|NA|TRBJ2-3|many
CASSFERAGDTQYF
TGTGCCAGCAGCTTCGAGAGGGCGGGAGATACGCAGTATTTT
>TRBV4-1|TRBD2|TRBJ2-7|many
CASSQDPRTSGSVYEQYF
TGCGCCAGCAGCCAAGACCCACGAACTAGCGGGAGTGTTTACGAGCAGTACTTC
>TRBV6-5|NA|TRBJ2-1|NA
CASSSISNEQFF
TGTGCCAGCAGTTCGATCTCAAATGAGCAGTTCTTC
>TRBV19|NA|TRBJ1-4|NA
CASSAPRTVNNEKLFF
TGTGCCAGTAGTGCTCCCCGGACAGTGAACAATGAAAAACTGTTTTTT